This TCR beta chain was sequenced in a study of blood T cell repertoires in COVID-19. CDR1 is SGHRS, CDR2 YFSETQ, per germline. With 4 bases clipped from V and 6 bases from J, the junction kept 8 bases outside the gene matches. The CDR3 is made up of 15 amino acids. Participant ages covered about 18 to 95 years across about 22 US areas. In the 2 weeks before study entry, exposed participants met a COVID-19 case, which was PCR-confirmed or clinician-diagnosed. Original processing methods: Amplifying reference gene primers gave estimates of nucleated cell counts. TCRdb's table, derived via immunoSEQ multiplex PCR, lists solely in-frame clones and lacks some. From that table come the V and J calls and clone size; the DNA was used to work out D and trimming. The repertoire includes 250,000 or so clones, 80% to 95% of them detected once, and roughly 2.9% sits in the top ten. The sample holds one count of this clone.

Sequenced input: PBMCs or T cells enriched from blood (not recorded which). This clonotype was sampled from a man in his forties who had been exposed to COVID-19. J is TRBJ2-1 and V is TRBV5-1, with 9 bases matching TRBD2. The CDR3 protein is CASSAGTSLLNEQFF. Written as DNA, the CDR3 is TGCGCCAGCAGCGCCGGGACTAGCCTTCTCAATGAGCAGTTCTTC.